Below are 15 T cell receptor beta chains sequenced from a single sample in a study of blood T cell repertoires in COVID-19. The assay was immunoSEQ multiplex PCR, and TCRdb's table has in-frame clones only and misses some. Among over 200,000 clones listed, about 80% were seen once. Sequencing was done on a sample of PBMCs or T cells enriched from blood (not recorded which). Receptors were obtained from a man aged 40-49 years who had recovered from COVID-19.

The chain joins TRBV6-1 to TRBJ2-7; no clear D. CDR1 is MNHNS, CDR2 SASEGT, per germline. This CDR3 has 16 residues. The V and J ends lost 0 bases and 2 bases respectively, with 14 bases between them. Here the CDR3 reads CASSEAISPPTYEQYF. The CDR3 DNA follows: TGTGCCAGCAGTGAAGCGATCAGTCCACCAACCTACGAGCAGTACTTC.

The gene calls are TRBV28 and TRBJ2-7, with 7 bases identical to TRBD1. The V gene's germline CDR1 is MDHEN and CDR2 SYDVKM. The CDR3 runs to 13 residues. V lost 11 bases and J lost 3; bases outside the gene matches: 10. In nucleotides, the CDR3 is TGTGCCTGTCGTGGGACAGAGTACTACGAGCAGTACTTC. It translates to CACRGTEYYEQYF. Looking up the rest from reference TRBV28 and TRBJ2-7 gives the full variable domain: DVKVTQSSRYLVKRTGEKVFLECVQDMDHENMFWYRQDPGLGLRLIYFSYDVKMKEKGDIPEGYSVSREKKERFSLILESASTNQTSMYLCACRGTEYYEQYFGPGTRLTVT.

The V call is TRBV20-1, the J call TRBJ1-5; TRBD1 agrees at 9 bases. V lost 3 bases and J lost 5; bases outside the gene matches: 11. Germline CDR1 reads DFQATT; CDR2 reads SNEGSKA (reference sequence). The length of the CDR3 is 16 residues. The CDR3 loop is CSASGLNRDRDQPQHF. As DNA, the CDR3 is TGCAGTGCTAGTGGCCTGAATAGGGACAGGGATCAGCCCCAGCATTTT.

This clone was seen a few times. This rearrangement joins TRBV27 to TRBJ1-5; D call uncertain. Trimming removed 2 bases from V and 0 bases from J, with 8 bases in between. This CDR3 has 15 amino acids. The germline CDR1 and CDR2 sequences are MNHEY and SMNVEV (reference sequence). CDR3 in DNA: TGTGCCAGCAGTTTAACACAGTATAGCAATCAGCCCCAGCATTTT. Protein product: CASSLTQYSNQPQHF.

The chain employs TRBV5-5 and TRBJ2-7; D might be TRBD2 (6 bases). The V gene's germline CDR1 is SGHKS and CDR2 YYEKEE (reference sequence). V was clipped by 2 bases and J by 7 bases, with 16 bases between them. This CDR3 has 14 residues. Here the CDR3 DNA reads TGTGCCAGCAGCTTCTTGCCGGGAGCTGGAGAGCAGTACTTC. Translated: CASSFLPGAGEQYF.

The rearrangement links TRBV4-2 to TRBJ1-1; D ambiguous. The CDR3 length is 15 residues. V lost 2 bases, J lost 10 bases, and 20 bases lay in between. CDR1 is LGHNA, CDR2 YNFKEQ, per germline. CDR3 sequence reads: CASSQRFGSGEVAFF. DNA of the CDR3: TGTGCCAGCAGCCAAAGGTTTGGTAGCGGGGAAGTAGCTTTCTTT.

The genes are TRBV6-2 or TRBV6-3 and TRBJ2-5, with a possible D match to TRBD1 (5 bases). CDR1 and CDR2 (germline): MNHEY, SVGEGT. The CDR3 spans 13 residues. V was trimmed by 2 bases and J by 5 bases, leaving 9 bases between them. CDR3 amino acids: CASSYGALETQYF. CDR3 DNA: TGTGCCAGCAGTTACGGGGCCCTCGAGACCCAGTACTTC.

The CDR3 region is CAWRGAGGFDEQFF. Here the CDR3 DNA reads TGTGCCTGGAGAGGAGCGGGAGGTTTCGATGAGCAGTTCTTC. The V call is TRBV30, the J call TRBJ2-1, with 9 bases that match TRBD2. This CDR3 region has 14 residues. Germline V gene sequence: CDR1 GTSNPN, CDR2 SVGIG (reference sequence). V was pared by 3 bases and J by 8 bases, with 8 bases of the junction left unmatched.

The chain has TRBV28 and TRBJ1-3; no reliable D call. Germline V gene sequence: CDR1 MDHEN, CDR2 SYDVKM. The germline V and J ends were trimmed by 3 bases and 0 bases, with 6 bases remaining between them. This CDR3 has 14 amino acids. CDR3 sequence (DNA): TGTGCCAGCAGTTTTTTGTACTCTGGAAACACCATATATTTT. This sequence encodes CASSFLYSGNTIYF.

This clone was detected only once. An end of the junction differs from the germline gene, which may be a read error. The rearrangement links TRBV5-8 to TRBJ2-3; a possible D gene is TRBD2 (6 bases). The germline V gene encodes CDR1 SGHTS and CDR2 YDEGEE. This CDR3 contains 15 residues. CDR3 protein: CASTLGTGETDTQYF. The CDR3 DNA sequence: TGTGCCAGCACCTTGGGTACGGGAGAAACAGATACGCAGTATTTT.

The chain carries TRBV7-2 and TRBJ2-1; 11 nucleotides align to TRBD2. In germline, CDR1 is SGHTA, CDR2 FQGNSA. CDR3 length: 15 amino acids. V was clipped by 3 bases and J by 9 bases; unmatched bases: 7. The CDR3, as DNA: TGTGCCAGCAGCTTTAGCGGGAGGGCTAGTGTTGAGCAGTTCTTC. This sequence encodes CASSFSGRASVEQFF.

V and J are TRBV5-1 and TRBJ2-3; D ambiguous. Germline V gene lookup returns CDR1 SGHRS and CDR2 YFSETQ. Trimming took off 1 base at V and 1 base at J, with 4 bases between the two ends. The CDR3 runs to 13 residues. The CDR3 DNA reads TGCGCCAGCAGCTTGCGCGGCACAGATACGCAGTATTTT. It translates to CASSLRGTDTQYF.

V usage is TRBV5-1 and J usage is TRBJ2-2, with D unresolved. Trimming took 1 base from V and 9 from J, leaving 4 bases between them. Germline assignment: CDR1 SGHRS and CDR2 YFSETQ. This CDR3 spans 11 amino acids. The CDR3 loop is CASSLNWELFF. The CDR3 DNA reads as TGCGCCAGCAGCTTGAACTGGGAGCTGTTTTTT.

The chain combines TRBV4-1 with TRBJ2-5; perhaps TRBD1 as D (6 bases). Germline-derived CDR1 and CDR2 are MGHRA and YSYEKL. V shed 4 bases and J shed 5 bases, with 20 bases lying between them. The CDR3 consists of 16 residues. The DNA for the CDR3 is TGCGCCAGCAGCCTTGACCCCCAGGACAGTTTGGAGACCCAGTACTTC. Protein: CASSLDPQDSLETQYF.

The chain is built from TRBV5-6 and TRBJ1-2; D is unclear. V lost 1 base to trimming and J lost 6 bases, with 7 bases between them. Looked up from germline, CDR1 is SGHDT and CDR2 is YYEEEE. This CDR3 region has 12 residues. The CDR3 DNA reads TGTGCCAGCAGCTTGCTAGTAAATGGCTACACCTTC. It translates to CASSLLVNGYTF. Complete variable domain (other parts from reference TRBV5-6 and TRBJ1-2): DAGVTQSPTHLIKTRGQQVTLRCSPKSGHDTVSWYQQALGQGPQFIFQYYEEEERQRGNFPDRFSGHQFPNYSSELNVNALLLGDSALYLCASSLLVNGYTFGSGTRLTVV.